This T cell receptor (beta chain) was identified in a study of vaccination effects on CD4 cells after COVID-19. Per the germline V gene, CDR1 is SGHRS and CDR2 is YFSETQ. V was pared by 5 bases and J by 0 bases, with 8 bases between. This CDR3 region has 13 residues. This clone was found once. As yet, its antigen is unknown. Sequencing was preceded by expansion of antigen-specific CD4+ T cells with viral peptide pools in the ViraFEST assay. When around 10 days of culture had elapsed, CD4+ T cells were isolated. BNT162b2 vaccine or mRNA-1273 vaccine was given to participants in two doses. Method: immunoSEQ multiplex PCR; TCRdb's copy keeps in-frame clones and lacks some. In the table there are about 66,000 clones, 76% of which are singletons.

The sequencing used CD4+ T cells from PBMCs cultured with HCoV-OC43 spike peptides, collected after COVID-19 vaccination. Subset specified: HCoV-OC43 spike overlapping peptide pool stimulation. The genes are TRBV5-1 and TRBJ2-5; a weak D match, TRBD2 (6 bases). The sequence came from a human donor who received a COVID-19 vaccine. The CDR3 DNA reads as TGCGCCAGCAGTCGGGACTACCAAGAGACCCAGTACTTC. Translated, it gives CASSRDYQETQYF.